This T cell receptor (beta chain) was identified during a study of cytomegalovirus exposure and HLA in healthy donors. Study-wide points: Presence/absence analyses took donor sequencing depth as roughly uniform. Segments of the TCR beta V type were, in most cases, productive about 90% or about 30% of the time in an earlier analysis. The number of N-insertions in an Asian-associated ancestry cluster was reportedly below the approximately 700-donor mean in a later analysis.

The primer mix had 60 Vbeta and 13 Jbeta primers. Original methodology: A follow-up analysis tallied 60 million to 85 million unique TCR beta chains, about 10 million shared. Assay: immunoSEQ multiplex PCR; the TCRdb copy retains only in-frame clones and omits some. Clone size and the V and J calls come from that table; the DNA yielded D and trimming. This sample has around 200,000 clones, with more than 60% found just once. As concerns this clone: Antigen: not known.

Trimming took 3 bases from V and 4 from J; bases not matched to a gene: 7. Germline assignment: CDR1 LNHDA and CDR2 SQIVND (reference sequence). CDR3 length: 16 residues. V and J are TRBV19 and TRBJ1-4, with 8 bases matching TRBD1. Sequencing used PBMCs. This receptor was identified in a woman aged 60 to 75 in good health and CMV-seropositive. Here the CDR3 reads CASSMGTGTFNEKLFF. The DNA of the CDR3 is TGTGCCAGTAGTATGGGGACAGGCACTTTTAATGAAAAACTGTTTTTT.